This T cell receptor (beta chain) was obtained from a study of T cells in Graves' hyperthyroidism and ophthalmopathy. Study-wide findings and caveats: Most clonotypes expanded in the thyroid (above 0.001) were also present in blood.

The germline gives CDR1 GTSNPN, CDR2 SVGIG (reference sequence). Between the trimmed V and J ends, which lost 4 bases and 4 bases, there was a span of 13 bases. This CDR3 contains 13 residues. Amplified regions were TCR beta CDR3 sequences from RNA transcripts. Primed by the HTBI set, a first-round RT-PCR was run on the TCR CDR3. Via MiXCR, TCRdb re-called the multiplex PCR reads, giving one row per CDR3 protein. This repertoire shows around 350,000 distinct CDR3 sequences, approximately 19% found once; its top ten account for 3% to 4.5%. About this clonotype: Antigen: not known. A clone one base away is much larger, so this may be a read error. Because it lacks the conserved phenylalanine or tryptophan at the end, this CDR3 is likely a read error.

Investigators excluded patients with uncontrolled infection, other autoimmune disease, pregnancy or lactation. The chain combines TRBV30 with TRBJ1-2, with D hard to call. The sequence derives from a woman aged 18-29 years with Graves' hyperthyroidism. Input material: blood. The CDR3 DNA sequence: TGTGCCTGGACCCAATTTGATAGCTATGGCTACACCGTC. Its protein is CAWTQFDSYGYTV.